This TCR beta chain emerged from a study of tumor T cells in aggressive B-cell lymphoma. Produced via immunoSEQ multiplex PCR; TCRdb's table is partial and in-frame only. Seen here are thousands of clones, just under 95% observed once, and the top ten hold about 3.8%. This CDR3 is built from 15 residues. This chain links TRBV21-1 with TRBJ2-7; the DNA was not used to check the table's D call, TRBD1. TRBV21-1 is a listed pseudogene. This sequence was found in an adult with diffuse large B cell lymphoma. Material for sequencing was tumor tissue. The CDR3 here is CASSKGSRVTYEQYF. The DNA for the CDR3 is TGTGCCAGCAGCAAAGGTTCCAGGGTAACCTACGAGCAGTACTTC.